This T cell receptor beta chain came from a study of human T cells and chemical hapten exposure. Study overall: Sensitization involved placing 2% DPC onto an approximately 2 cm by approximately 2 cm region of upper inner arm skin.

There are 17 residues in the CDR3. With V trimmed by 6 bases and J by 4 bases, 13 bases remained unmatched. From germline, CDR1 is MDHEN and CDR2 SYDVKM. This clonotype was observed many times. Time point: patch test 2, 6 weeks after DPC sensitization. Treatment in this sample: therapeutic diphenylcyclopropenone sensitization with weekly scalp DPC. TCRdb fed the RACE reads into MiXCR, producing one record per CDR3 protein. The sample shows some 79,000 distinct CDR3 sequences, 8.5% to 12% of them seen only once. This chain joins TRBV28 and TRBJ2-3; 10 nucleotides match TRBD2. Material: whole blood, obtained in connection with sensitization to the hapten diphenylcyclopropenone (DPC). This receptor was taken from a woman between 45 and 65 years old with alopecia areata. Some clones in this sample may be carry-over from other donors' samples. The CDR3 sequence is CASSAGSGTSAPDTQYF. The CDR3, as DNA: TGTGCCAGCAGCGCGGGCTCCGGGACTAGCGCGCCAGATACGCAGTATTTT.